This T cell receptor beta chain was sequenced during a study of blood T cell repertoires in COVID-19. Study-level information: Sites in the United States, Italy and Spain provided acute and convalescent COVID-19 samples. From T cells, B-cell-depleted T cells, or PBMCs came the material, which was cDNA or gDNA.

TCRdb keeps only in-frame clones here, not all; method: immunoSEQ multiplex PCR. The sample holds some 240,000 clones, around 83% seen once. CDR1 and CDR2 from the germline V gene are LGHDT and YNNKEL (reference sequence). Trimming pared 0 bases from V and 8 bases from J, leaving 13 bases between. This CDR3 is built from 14 residues. The genes are TRBV3-1 (or the pseudogene TRBV3-2) and TRBJ1-1; no firm D call. The TCR sequence derives from a woman in her 50s who had been exposed to COVID-19. The sequenced sample consisted of PBMCs or T cells enriched from blood (not recorded which). CDR3 sequence: CASSQDGLVVEAFF. CDR3 nucleotides: TGTGCCAGCAGCCAAGATGGCCTAGTTGTAGAAGCTTTCTTT.